Listed below are T cell receptor beta chains from one sample, sequenced in a study of T cells in Graves' hyperthyroidism and ophthalmopathy. One entry per CDR3 protein results from TCRdb running MiXCR on the multiplex PCR reads. Here the sample spans 500,000 to 800,000 distinct CDR3 sequences, about 14% being singletons. Material for sequencing was blood. The receptors derive from a woman between 45 and 60 years old with Graves' ophthalmopathy. Both conserved end residues are part of each CDR3. The D gene is left open where the match is weak.

j_gene: TRBJ2-7
d_gene: TRBD2
v_gene: TRBV7-2
CDR3aa: CASSPGLAGPYEQYF

j_gene: TRBJ2-1
d_gene: TRBD1
v_gene: TRBV5-1
CDR3aa: CASSKSGTGGFNEQFF

j_gene: TRBJ2-7
d_gene: .
v_gene: TRBV19
CDR3aa: CASSISLFLGEQYF

j_gene: TRBJ2-1
d_gene: .
v_gene: TRBV5-1
CDR3aa: CASSLLGLASPDEQFF

j_gene: TRBJ2-3
d_gene: .
v_gene: TRBV7-2
CDR3aa: CASSLRPAGTADTQYF

j_gene: .
d_gene: TRBD2
v_gene: TRBV7-2
CDR3aa: CASSRTSGSVENEQYF

j_gene: TRBJ2-7
d_gene: TRBD1
v_gene: TRBV6-1
CDR3aa: CASSLGQPYEQYF

j_gene: TRBJ2-2
d_gene: .
v_gene: TRBV7-2
CDR3aa: CASSPAGGTGELFF

j_gene: TRBJ2-1
d_gene: .
v_gene: TRBV30
CDR3aa: CAWTLWSASYNEQFF

j_gene: TRBJ2-1
d_gene: TRBD2
v_gene: TRBV7-9
CDR3aa: CASSLAQAGLAKYNEQFF

j_gene: TRBJ1-1
d_gene: .
v_gene: TRBV7-3
CDR3aa: CASRFNKEAFF